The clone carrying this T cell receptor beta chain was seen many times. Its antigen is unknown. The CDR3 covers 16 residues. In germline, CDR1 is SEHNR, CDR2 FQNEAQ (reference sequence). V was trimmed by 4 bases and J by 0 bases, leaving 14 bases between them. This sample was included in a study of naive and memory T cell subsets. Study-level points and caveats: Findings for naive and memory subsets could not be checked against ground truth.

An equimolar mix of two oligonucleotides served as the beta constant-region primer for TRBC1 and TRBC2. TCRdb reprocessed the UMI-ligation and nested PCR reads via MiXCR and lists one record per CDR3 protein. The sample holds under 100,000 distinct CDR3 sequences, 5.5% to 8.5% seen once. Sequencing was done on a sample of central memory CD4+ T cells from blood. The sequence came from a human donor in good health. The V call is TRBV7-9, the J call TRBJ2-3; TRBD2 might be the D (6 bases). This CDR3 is CASSYQRAPSTDTQYF. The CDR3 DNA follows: TGTGCCAGCAGCTACCAGCGGGCCCCTAGCACAGATACGCAGTATTTT.